This is a list of T cell receptor beta chains from one sample in a study of blood T cell repertoires in COVID-19. Sequencing was performed with immunoSEQ multiplex PCR; in TCRdb, only in-frame clones are kept and a portion is missing. The table records a few hundred thousand clones, about 90% of them present only once. Sequencing was performed on PBMCs or T cells enriched from blood (not recorded which). These receptors were collected from a woman aged 30 to 39 who had recovered from COVID-19. CDR3s include the opening cysteine and the closing phenylalanine or tryptophan. Each record gives: V gene, CDR3 protein.

>TRBV18
CASSTTGGDDSPLHF
>TRBV14
CASSPNTGTGAGYTF
>TRBV27
CASSLNRAVTLYEQYF
>TRBV5-5
CASSLAGDQPQHF
>TRBV3-1/TRBV3-2
CASSQGSGDYGYTF
>TRBV7-9
CASSTSQGWDYGYTF
>TRBV7-9
CASSFGGPGANVLTF
>TRBV5-1
CASSEQGASNQPQHF
>TRBV24-1
CATSDNPGQPQHF
>TRBV5-4
CASSSPTGETGANVLTF
>TRBV6-5
CASSWLAPNSYEQYF